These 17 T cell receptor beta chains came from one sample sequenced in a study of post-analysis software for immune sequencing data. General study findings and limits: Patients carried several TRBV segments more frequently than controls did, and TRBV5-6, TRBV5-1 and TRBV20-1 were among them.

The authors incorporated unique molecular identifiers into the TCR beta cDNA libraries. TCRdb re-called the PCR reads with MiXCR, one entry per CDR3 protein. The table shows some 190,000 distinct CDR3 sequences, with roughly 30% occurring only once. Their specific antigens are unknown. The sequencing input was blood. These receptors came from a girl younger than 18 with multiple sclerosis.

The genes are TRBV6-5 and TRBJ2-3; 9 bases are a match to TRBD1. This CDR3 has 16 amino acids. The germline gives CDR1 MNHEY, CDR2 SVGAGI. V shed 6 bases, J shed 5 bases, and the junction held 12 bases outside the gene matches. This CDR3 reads CASRRSRTGVEDTQYF. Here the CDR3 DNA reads TGTGCCAGCAGACGGTCCCGGACAGGGGTGGAAGATACGCAGTATTTT.

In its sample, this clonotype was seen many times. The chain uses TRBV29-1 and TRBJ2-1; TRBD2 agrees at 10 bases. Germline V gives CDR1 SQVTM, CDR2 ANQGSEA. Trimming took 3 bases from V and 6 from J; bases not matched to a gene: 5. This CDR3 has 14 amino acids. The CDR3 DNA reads TGCAGCGTTGAGGGGCTAGCGGGAGTCAATGAGCAGTTCTTC. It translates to CSVEGLAGVNEQFF.

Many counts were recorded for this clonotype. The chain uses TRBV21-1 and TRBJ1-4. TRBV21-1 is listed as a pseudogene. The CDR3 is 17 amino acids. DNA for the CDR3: TGTGCCAGCAGCAAAGGCTGGAGAGATGCAACTAATGAAAAACTGTTTTTT. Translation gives CASSKGWRDATNEKLFF.

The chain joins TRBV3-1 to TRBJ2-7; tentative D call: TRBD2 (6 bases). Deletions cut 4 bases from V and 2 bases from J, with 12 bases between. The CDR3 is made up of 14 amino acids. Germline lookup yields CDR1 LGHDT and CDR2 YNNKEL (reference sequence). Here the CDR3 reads CASSRGVAAYEQYF. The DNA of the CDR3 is TGTGCCAGCAGCCGGGGGGTAGCCGCCTACGAGCAGTACTTC.

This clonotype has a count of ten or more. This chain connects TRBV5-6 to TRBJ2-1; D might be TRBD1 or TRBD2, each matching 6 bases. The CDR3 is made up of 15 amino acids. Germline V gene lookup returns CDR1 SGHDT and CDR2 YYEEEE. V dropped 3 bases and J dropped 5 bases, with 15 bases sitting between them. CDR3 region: CASSSAGQGNNEQFF. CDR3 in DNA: TGTGCCAGCAGCTCCGCGGGACAAGGTAACAATGAGCAGTTCTTC. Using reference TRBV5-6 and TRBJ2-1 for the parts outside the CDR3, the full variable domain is DAGVTQSPTHLIKTRGQQVTLRCSPKSGHDTVSWYQQALGQGPQFIFQYYEEEERQRGNFPDRFSGHQFPNYSSELNVNALLLGDSALYLCASSSAGQGNNEQFFGPGTRLTVL.

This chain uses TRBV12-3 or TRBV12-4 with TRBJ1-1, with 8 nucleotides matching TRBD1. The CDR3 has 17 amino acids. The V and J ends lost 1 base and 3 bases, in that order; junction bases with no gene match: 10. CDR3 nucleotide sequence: TGTGCCAGCAGTTTAGGCTCCTGGACAGGGAGGGACACTGAAGCTTTCTTT. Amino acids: CASSLGSWTGRDTEAFF.

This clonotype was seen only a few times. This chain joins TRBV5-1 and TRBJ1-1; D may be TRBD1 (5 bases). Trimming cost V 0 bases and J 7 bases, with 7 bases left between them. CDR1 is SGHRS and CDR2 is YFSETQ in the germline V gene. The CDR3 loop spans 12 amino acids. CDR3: CASSLAGLEAFF. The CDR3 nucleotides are TGCGCCAGCAGCTTGGCAGGGCTTGAAGCTTTCTTT.

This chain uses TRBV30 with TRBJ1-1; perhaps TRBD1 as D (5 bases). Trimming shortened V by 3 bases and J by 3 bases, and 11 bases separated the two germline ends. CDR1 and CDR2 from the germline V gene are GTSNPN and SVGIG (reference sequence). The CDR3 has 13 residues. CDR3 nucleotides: TGTGCCTGGAGAACAGGTGTATACACTGAAGCTTTCTTT. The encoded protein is CAWRTGVYTEAFF.

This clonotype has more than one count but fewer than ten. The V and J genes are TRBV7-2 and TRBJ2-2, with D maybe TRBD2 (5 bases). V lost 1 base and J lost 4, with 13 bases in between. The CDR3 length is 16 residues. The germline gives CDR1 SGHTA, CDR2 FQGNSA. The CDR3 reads CASSLVGSRGTGELFF. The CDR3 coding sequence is TGTGCCAGCAGCTTAGTGGGTAGCCGGGGCACCGGGGAGCTGTTTTTT.

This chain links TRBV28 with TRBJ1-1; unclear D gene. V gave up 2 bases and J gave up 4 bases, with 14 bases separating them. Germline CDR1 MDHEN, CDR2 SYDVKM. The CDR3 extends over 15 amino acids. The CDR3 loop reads CASSLGVRFSTEAFF. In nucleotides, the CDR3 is TGTGCCAGCAGTTTAGGGGTCAGGTTTAGCACTGAAGCTTTCTTT.

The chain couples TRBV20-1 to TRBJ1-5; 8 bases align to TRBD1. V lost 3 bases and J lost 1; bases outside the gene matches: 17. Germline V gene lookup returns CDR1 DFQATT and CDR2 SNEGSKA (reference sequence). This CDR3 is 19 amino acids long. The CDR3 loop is CSARLGLKKRQGSNQPQHF. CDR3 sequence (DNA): TGCAGTGCTAGGTTGGGACTTAAAAAACGACAGGGGAGCAATCAGCCCCAGCATTTT.

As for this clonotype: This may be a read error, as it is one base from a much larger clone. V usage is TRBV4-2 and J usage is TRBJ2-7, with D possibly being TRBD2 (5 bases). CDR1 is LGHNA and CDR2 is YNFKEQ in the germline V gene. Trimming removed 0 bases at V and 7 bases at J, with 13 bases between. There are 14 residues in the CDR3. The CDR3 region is CASSQDGLANEQYF. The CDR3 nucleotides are TGTGCCAGCAGCCAAGATGGGCTAGCCAATGAGCAGTACTTC.

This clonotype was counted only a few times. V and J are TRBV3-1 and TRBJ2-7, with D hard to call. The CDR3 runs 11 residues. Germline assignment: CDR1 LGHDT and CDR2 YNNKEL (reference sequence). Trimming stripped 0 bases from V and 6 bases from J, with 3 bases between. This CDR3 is CASSQEGEQYF. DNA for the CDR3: TGTGCCAGCAGCCAAGAGGGCGAGCAGTACTTC.

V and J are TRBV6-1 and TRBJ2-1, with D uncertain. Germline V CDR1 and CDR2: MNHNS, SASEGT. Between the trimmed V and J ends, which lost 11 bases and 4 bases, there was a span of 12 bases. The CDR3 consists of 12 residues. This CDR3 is CAHALLYNEQFF. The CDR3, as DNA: TGTGCCCATGCACTGTTGTACAATGAGCAGTTCTTC.

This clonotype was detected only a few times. DNA for the CDR3: TGTGCCATACGGGGGGGGGACACTGAAGCTTTCTTT. Residues: CAIRGGDTEAFF. The chain employs TRBV7-9 and TRBJ1-1; D may be TRBD1 (5 bases). The germline V and J ends were trimmed by 10 bases and 3 bases, with 12 bases remaining between them. The germline CDR1 and CDR2 sequences are SEHNR and FQNEAQ (reference sequence). This CDR3 is built from 12 residues.

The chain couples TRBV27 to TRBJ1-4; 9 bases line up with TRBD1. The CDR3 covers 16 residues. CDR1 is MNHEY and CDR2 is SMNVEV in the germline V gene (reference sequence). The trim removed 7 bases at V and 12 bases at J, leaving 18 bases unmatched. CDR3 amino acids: CASTSGTGTGPHELFF. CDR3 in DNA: TGTGCCAGCACCTCTGGAACGGGGACAGGGCCCCACGAACTGTTTTTT.

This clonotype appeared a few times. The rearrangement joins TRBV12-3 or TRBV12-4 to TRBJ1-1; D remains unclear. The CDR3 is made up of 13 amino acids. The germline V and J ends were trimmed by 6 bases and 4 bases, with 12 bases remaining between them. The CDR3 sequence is CASSLTVPTEAFF. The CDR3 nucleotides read TGTGCCAGCAGCTTAACAGTTCCCACTGAAGCTTTCTTT.